Below are 16 T cell receptor beta chains sequenced from a single sample in a study of blood T cell repertoires in COVID-19. Generated by immunoSEQ multiplex PCR, the TCRdb table keeps only in-frame clones and is missing some. The sample lists roughly 300,000 clones, 89% occurring once. Sequencing was done on a sample of peripheral blood. The receptors stem from a man in his late teens or twenties who had recovered from COVID-19.

The J gene is TRBJ2-3, the V gene TRBV3-1 (or the pseudogene TRBV3-2); TRBD2 matches at 15 bases. This CDR3 is 17 amino acids long. Germline-derived CDR1 and CDR2 are LGHDT and YNNKEL (reference sequence). The V segment lost 4 bases and the J segment 7 bases; nucleotides outside the gene matches: 9. CDR3 coding DNA: TGTGCCAGCAGCCCACGATGGACTAGCGGGAGGGATTATACGCAGTATTTT. This codes for CASSPRWTSGRDYTQYF.

This clone occurred once. V is TRBV7-9 and J is TRBJ1-3; perhaps TRBD1 as D (6 bases). The CDR3 runs to 14 residues. Germline V gives CDR1 SEHNR, CDR2 FQNEAQ (reference sequence). The germline V and J ends were trimmed by 5 bases and 3 bases, with 11 bases remaining between them. DNA of the CDR3: TGTGCCAGCAGCCCGACAGGTGTTGGAAACACCATATATTTT. Amino acids: CASSPTGVGNTIYF.

A single count supports this clone. Written as DNA, the CDR3 is TGTGCCAGCAGTGATCGAACAACTTGGGCAGGCGGGGAGCTGTTTTTT. Protein product: CASSDRTTWAGGELFF. The J gene is TRBJ2-2, the V gene TRBV25-1; D is undetermined. Trimming left V 3 bases short and J 7 bases short, with 18 bases between. CDR3 length: 16 residues. Germline lookup yields CDR1 MGHDK and CDR2 SYGVNS.

V gene TRBV7-8 combines with J gene TRBJ2-5, with a possible D match to TRBD2 (6 bases). The CDR3 runs to 13 residues. Trimming shortened V by 2 bases and J by 4 bases, and 8 bases separated the two germline ends. Germline V gene sequence: CDR1 SGHVS, CDR2 FQNEAQ. In DNA, the CDR3 is TGTGCCAGCAGCTTACGACTAGGAGAGACCCAGTACTTC. Translated, it gives CASSLRLGETQYF.

The rearrangement joins TRBV27 to TRBJ1-5; no definite D call. Germline V gives CDR1 MNHEY, CDR2 SMNVEV (reference sequence). V was clipped by 3 bases and J by 7 bases, with 13 bases between them. There are 14 residues in the CDR3. This chain's CDR3 is CASSFRDNEQPQHF. The CDR3 DNA reads as TGTGCCAGCAGTTTCCGCGATAACGAACAGCCCCAGCATTTT.

The chain is built from TRBV5-1 and TRBJ2-6; a possible D gene is TRBD2 (6 bases). Germline V CDR1 and CDR2: SGHRS, YFSETQ. The CDR3 runs to 15 residues. Trimming pared 5 bases from V and 0 bases from J, leaving 9 bases between. The CDR3 protein is CASRGLASGANVLTF. The CDR3 region has the DNA TGCGCCAGCAGGGGACTCGCCTCTGGGGCCAACGTCCTGACTTTC.

The chain couples TRBV15 to TRBJ2-3; 7 bases fit TRBD2. The CDR3 contains 17 residues. The germline CDR1 and CDR2 sequences are LNHNV and YYDKDF (reference sequence). J lost 4 bases, V lost 1 base, and 11 bases had no gene match. In DNA form, the CDR3 reads TGTGCCACCAGCAGAGGTGGGAGGGCCCTTAACTCAGATACGCAGTATTTT. This translates into CATSRGGRALNSDTQYF.

The CDR3 nucleotides are TGTGCCAGCAGTTACGCCGGGAGAAGGTCACCCCTCCACTTT. This codes for CASSYAGRRSPLHF. The chain uses TRBV6-2 or TRBV6-3 and TRBJ1-6; D remains ambiguous. CDR1 and CDR2 (germline): MNHEY, SVGEGT. Trimming removed 2 bases at V and 10 bases at J, with 12 bases between. This CDR3 is built from 14 residues.

The chain carries TRBV11-2 and TRBJ1-5; TRBD1 agrees at 12 bases. The CDR3 loop spans 16 amino acids. The germline gives CDR1 SGHAT, CDR2 FQNNGV. V trimming: 5 bases; J trimming: 0 bases; junction bases outside the gene matches: 2. The CDR3 here is CASSQGQGASNQPQHF. In DNA, the CDR3 is TGTGCCAGCAGCCAGGGACAGGGGGCTAGCAATCAGCCCCAGCATTTT.

This clone appeared a single time. CDR3 protein: CASSWGLNNEQFF. In DNA, the CDR3 is TGTGCCAGCAGCTGGGGCCTGAACAATGAGCAGTTCTTC. The chain carries TRBV13 and TRBJ2-1; possibly TRBD1 for D (5 bases). Germline V lookup: CDR1 PRHDT, CDR2 FYEKMQ (reference sequence). V lost 4 bases and J lost 5, with 9 bases in between. This CDR3 comprises 13 residues.

This chain joins TRBV24-1 and TRBJ2-6, with 9 bases matching TRBD1. The CDR3 spans 20 residues. Germline CDR1 reads KGHDR; CDR2 reads SFDVKD. Trimming cost V 1 base and J 2 bases; bases outside gene matches: 11. CDR3 DNA sequence: TGTGCCACCAGTGATTTTCGTACAGGGGGCGATATAGCTGGGGCCAACGTCCTGACTTTC. This translates into CATSDFRTGGDIAGANVLTF.

The genes are TRBV11-2 and TRBJ1-2; TRBD1 aligns across 10 bases. This CDR3 comprises 13 residues. With 6 bases clipped from V and 4 bases from J, the junction kept 2 bases outside the gene matches. Germline-derived CDR1 and CDR2 are SGHAT and FQNNGV. CDR3 DNA sequence: TGTGCCAGCAGGACAGGGGGCGGCTATGGCTACACCTTC. Residues: CASRTGGGYGYTF.

In DNA, the CDR3 is TGTGCCAGCAGCCCGCCCACTTTCCAGAGGGTCGAGCAGTACTTC. As protein: CASSPPTFQRVEQYF. The V and J genes are TRBV7-2 and TRBJ2-7; a possible D gene is TRBD2 (5 bases). The CDR3 spans 15 residues. The ends were cut back, 5 bases at V and 6 bases at J, with 20 bases in the middle. Germline CDR1 and CDR2: SGHTA and FQGNSA.

The chain recombines TRBV27 with TRBJ1-2, with TRBD1 matching 10 bases. In germline, CDR1 is MNHEY, CDR2 SMNVEV (reference sequence). The length of the CDR3 is 14 residues. After removal of 11 bases from V and 4 bases from J, the junction contained 10 bases not matched to a gene. In DNA, the CDR3 is TGTGCCGCGGGCCGGGACAGGGGAAGCTATGGCTACACCTTC. As protein: CAAGRDRGSYGYTF.

This chain links TRBV5-6 with TRBJ2-7; tentatively, D is TRBD2 (5 bases). CDR1 and CDR2 from the germline V gene are SGHDT and YYEEEE. This CDR3 has 16 amino acids. Trimming stripped 2 bases from V and 2 bases from J, with 17 bases between. This CDR3 reads CASSFPGSPVPYEQYF. The CDR3 region has the DNA TGTGCCAGCAGCTTTCCGGGGAGCCCTGTACCCTACGAGCAGTACTTC.

This chain joins TRBV5-1 and TRBJ1-1; TRBD1 agrees at 7 bases. Germline CDR1 is SGHRS and CDR2 is YFSETQ. This CDR3 region has 17 residues. J was trimmed by 2 bases and V by 2 bases; bases with no gene match: 12. The chain's CDR3 is CASSLQGLVWGNTEAFF. CDR3 in DNA: TGCGCCAGCAGCTTACAGGGGCTTGTCTGGGGAAACACTGAAGCTTTCTTT.